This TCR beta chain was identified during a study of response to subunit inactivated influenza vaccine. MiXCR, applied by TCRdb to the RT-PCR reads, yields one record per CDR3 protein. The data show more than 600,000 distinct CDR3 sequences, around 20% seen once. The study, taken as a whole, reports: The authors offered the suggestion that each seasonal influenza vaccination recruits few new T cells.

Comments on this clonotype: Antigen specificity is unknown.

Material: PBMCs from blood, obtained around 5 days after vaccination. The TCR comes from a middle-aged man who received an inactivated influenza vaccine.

CDR3 region: CASSLAVFGYEQYF. DNA for the CDR3: TGTGCCAGCAGCTTAGCAGTTTTCGGCTACGAGCAGTACTTC. The genes are TRBV7-2 and TRBJ2-7, with unresolved D. The length of the CDR3 is 14 residues. Germline V gene data show CDR1 as SGHTA and CDR2 as FQGNSA. The V and J ends lost 0 bases and 3 bases respectively, with 9 bases between them.